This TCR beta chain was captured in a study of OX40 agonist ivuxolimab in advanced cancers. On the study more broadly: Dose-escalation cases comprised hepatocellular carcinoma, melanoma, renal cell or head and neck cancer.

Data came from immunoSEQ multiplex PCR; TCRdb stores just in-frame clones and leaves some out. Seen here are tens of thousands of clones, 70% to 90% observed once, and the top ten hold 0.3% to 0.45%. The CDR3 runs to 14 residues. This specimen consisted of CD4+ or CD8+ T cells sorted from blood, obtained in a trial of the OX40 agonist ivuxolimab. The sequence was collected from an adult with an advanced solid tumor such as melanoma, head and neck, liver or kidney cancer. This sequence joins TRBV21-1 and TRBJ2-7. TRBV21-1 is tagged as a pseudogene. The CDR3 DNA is TGTGCCAGCAGCAATAGGTCGCAGTCCTACGAGCAGTACTTC. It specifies CASSNRSQSYEQYF.